The subject of this entry is one TCR beta chain. This specimen belongs to a study of cytomegalovirus exposure and HLA in healthy donors. PCR was performed using 60 Vbeta and 13 Jbeta primers. Sequenced by immunoSEQ multiplex PCR; TCRdb stores in-frame clones only, minus some. The sample has around 180,000 clones; approximately 78% are singletons. The CDR3 runs to 15 residues. Germline values: CDR1 LNHDA, CDR2 SQIVND (reference sequence). V was clipped by 3 bases and J by 7 bases, with 16 bases between them. The clonotype originates from a male donor in good health and CMV-seronegative. What was sequenced was PBMCs. This chain joins TRBV19 and TRBJ2-1; a weak D match, TRBD2 (6 bases). This chain's CDR3 is CASSMFGGPGNEQFF. For the CDR3, the DNA is TGTGCCAGTAGTATGTTTGGAGGGCCGGGGAATGAGCAGTTCTTC.